This TCR beta chain was profiled in a study of blood T cell repertoires in COVID-19. The wider study: Italy, Spain and the United States were the sources of the convalescent and acute COVID-19 samples.

This clone was seen a few times. In the original workflow: Amplified reference gene primers provided the basis for estimating nucleated cell counts. Clones were sequenced by immunoSEQ multiplex PCR, and TCRdb holds only the in-frame ones, with some missing. V and J calls and clone size are those listed in that table; D and trimming were worked out from the DNA. This table has 52,000 or so clones, about 82% appearing once. This CDR3 has 13 amino acids. Germline V gene lookup returns CDR1 SGHTA and CDR2 FQGNSA. V was clipped by 5 bases and J by 9 bases, with 17 bases between them. The receptor's source is a human donor in a cohort sampled during active COVID-19. This chain connects TRBV7-2 to TRBJ2-7; D might be TRBD1 (6 bases). Sequencing input: peripheral blood. The CDR3 region is CASSQGHPGAQYF. As DNA, the CDR3 is TGTGCCAGCAGCCAGGGACACCCCGGGGCGCAGTACTTC.